A selection of T cell receptor beta chains follows, all from one sample in a study of radiotherapy plus CTLA-4 blockade in lung cancer. The assay was immunoSEQ multiplex PCR, and TCRdb's table has in-frame clones only and misses some. The sample includes about 62,000 clones, roughly four fifths seen only once; the top ten take about 3%. Specimen: peripheral blood, collected from a patient treated with radiotherapy plus ipilimumab. The receptors stem from a human donor with non-small cell lung cancer who had a complete response to radiotherapy plus ipilimumab. The CDR3 runs from the conserved cysteine through the conserved F or W. D genes are given only for firm matches. Expanded clones are given a class, and other clones once, few, many or no size at all.

d_gene	v_gene	j_gene	abundance	CDR3aa	CDR3nt
TRBD2	TRBV28	TRBJ2-7	few	CASSYLPGLAVYEQYF	TGTGCCAGCAGCTACCTCCCGGGACTAGCGGTCTACGAGCAGTACTTC
NA	TRBV2	TRBJ2-3	NA	CASTRDSGTDTQYF	TGTGCCAGCACCCGGGACAGCGGGACAGATACGCAGTATTTT
TRBD1	TRBV7-9	TRBJ2-1	once	CASSTDSRGGTYNEQFF	TGTGCCAGCAGCACGGACAGTCGAGGGGGCACCTACAATGAGCAGTTCTTC
TRBD2	TRBV5-4	TRBJ2-1	NA	CASSLAGDYNEQFF	TGTGCCAGCAGCCTAGCGGGGGACTACAATGAGCAGTTCTTC
NA	TRBV6-1	TRBJ2-7	once	CASTPSAGPYEQYF	TGTGCCAGCACCCCTTCGGCGGGCCCCTACGAGCAGTACTTC
TRBD2	TRBV30	TRBJ2-7	NA	CAWTSGYEQYF	TGTGCCTGGACTAGCGGATACGAGCAGTACTTC
NA	TRBV6-1	TRBJ1-5	NA	CASSEVFRGSQPQHF	TGTGCCAGCAGTGAAGTTTTCAGGGGAAGTCAGCCCCAGCATTTT
NA	TRBV19	TRBJ2-7	NA	CASSIDSSYEQYF	TGTGCCAGTAGTATTGACAGCTCCTACGAGCAGTACTTC
NA	TRBV25-1	TRBJ1-5	NA	CASSEGGRSNQPQHF	TGTGCCAGCAGCGAGGGGGGGCGTAGCAATCAGCCCCAGCATTTT
TRBD2	TRBV10-2	TRBJ2-3	NA	CASSGGSSGGEDTQYF	TGCGCCAGCAGTGGGGGGTCTAGCGGGGGGGAGGATACGCAGTATTTT
NA	TRBV23-1	TRBJ2-1	NA	CASSQKTDNEQFF	TGCGCCAGCAGTCAAAAGACAGACAATGAGCAGTTCTTC
TRBD2	TRBV7-3	TRBJ2-7	NA	CASSLRGGPAYEQYF	TGTGCCAGCAGCTTACGGGGAGGGCCCGCCTACGAGCAGTACTTC
NA	TRBV5-4	TRBJ2-3	NA	CASSLNFLGADTQYF	TGTGCCAGCAGCTTGAATTTTTTAGGGGCAGATACGCAGTATTTT
NA	TRBV7-2	TRBJ2-1	NA	CASSSTNTGEQFF	TGTGCCAGCAGCTCCACAAACACAGGAGAGCAGTTCTTC
TRBD1	TRBV7-2	TRBJ1-5	NA	CASSSGTGEAQHF	TGTGCCAGCAGTTCTGGCACAGGGGAAGCCCAGCATTTT
NA	TRBV29-1	TRBJ1-1	NA	CSVMGGSEAFF	TGCAGCGTCATGGGGGGATCTGAAGCTTTCTTT
TRBD1	TRBV7-8	TRBJ1-1	NA	CASSLALQGAGTEAFF	TGTGCCAGCAGCTTAGCCCTACAGGGGGCCGGCACTGAAGCTTTCTTT
TRBD1	TRBV23-1	TRBJ1-5	NA	CASSQEPDRGSNQPQHF	TGCGCCAGCAGTCAAGAGCCGGACAGGGGAAGCAATCAGCCCCAGCATTTT
NA	TRBV1	TRBJ2-3	NA	CTSSCGLAGGDTQYF	TGCACCAGCAGCTGCGGACTAGCGGGAGGAGATACGCAGTATTTT
NA	TRBV10-2	TRBJ1-1	few	CASSVRVNTEAFF	TGCGCCAGCAGTGTTCGGGTAAACACTGAAGCTTTCTTT
TRBD2	TRBV9	TRBJ2-2	NA	CASSVGGGGRTGELFF	TGTGCCAGCAGCGTAGGGGGGGGAGGTCGGACCGGGGAGCTGTTTTTT
TRBD2	TRBV19	TRBJ2-1	NA	CASSIQEGTSGYNEQFF	TGCGCCAGTAGTATACAAGAAGGGACTAGCGGCTACAATGAGCAGTTCTTC
TRBD2	TRBV6-6	TRBJ2-3	NA	CASSSPGLATDTQYF	TGTGCCAGCAGTTCGCCGGGACTAGCAACAGATACGCAGTATTTT
NA	TRBV6-1	TRBJ1-6	NA	CASGVGDTNNSPLHF	TGTGCCAGCGGGGTGGGGGACACTAATAACTCACCCCTCCACTTT
TRBD1	TRBV18	TRBJ1-5	NA	CASSSNPPGQGTTPQHF	TGTGCCAGCTCATCAAACCCTCCGGGACAGGGAACCACGCCCCAGCATTTT
NA	TRBV7-8	TRBJ1-1	NA	CASSLRGGRVNTEAFF	TGTGCCAGCAGCTTACGGGGGGGCAGGGTGAACACTGAAGCTTTCTTT
NA	TRBV4-1	TRBJ1-2	NA	CASSQDPGTNYGYTF	TGCGCCAGCAGCCAAGATCCCGGGACTAACTATGGCTACACCTTC
TRBD2	TRBV10-3	TRBJ2-7	few	CAISASSGRAGEQYF	TGTGCCATCAGTGCCAGTAGCGGGAGGGCGGGCGAGCAGTACTTC
TRBD1	TRBV6-1	TRBJ1-5	few	CASRETGERQPQHF	TGTGCCAGCAGAGAAACAGGGGAAAGGCAGCCCCAGCATTTT
NA	TRBV30	TRBJ1-2	NA	CAWSDTGTYGYTF	TGTGCCTGGAGCGATACAGGAACCTATGGCTACACCTTC
TRBD2	TRBV18	TRBJ2-1	NA	CASSPPERGGYGEQFF	TGTGCCAGCTCACCACCTGAGCGGGGGGGTTACGGTGAGCAGTTCTTC
NA	TRBV29-1	TRBJ1-2	NA	CSVEVNYGYTF	TGCAGCGTTGAAGTAAACTATGGCTACACCTTC
NA	TRBV6-6	TRBJ1-4	NA	CASRGGAVEKLFF	TGTGCCAGCAGGGGGGGGGCGGTTGAAAAACTGTTTTTT
NA	TRBV4-3	TRBJ1-3	few	CASSQLSLSSGNTIYF	TGCGCCAGCAGCCAATTGTCATTGAGCTCTGGAAACACCATATATTTT
NA	TRBV9	TRBJ1-2	NA	CASSPTGFNYGYTF	TGTGCCAGCAGCCCGACAGGCTTTAACTATGGCTACACCTTC
TRBD1	TRBV30	TRBJ1-5	NA	CAWSVRRQDREHQPQHF	TGTGCCTGGAGTGTACGGAGGCAGGACAGGGAGCATCAGCCCCAGCATTTT
TRBD1	TRBV30	TRBJ1-5	NA	CAWTMTGGPQHF	TGTGCCTGGACTATGACAGGGGGGCCCCAGCATTTT
TRBD1	TRBV18	TRBJ2-7	NA	CASSPYETGVGEQYF	TGTGCCAGCTCACCTTACGAGACAGGGGTCGGCGAGCAGTACTTC
TRBD1	TRBV27	TRBJ2-7	NA	CASSLKAGQGGSYEQYF	TGTGCCAGCAGTCTAAAGGCGGGACAGGGGGGTTCCTACGAGCAGTACTTC
TRBD2	TRBV13	TRBJ2-3	NA	CASSHSGGTNTDTQYF	TGTGCCAGCAGCCATAGCGGGGGGACTAACACAGATACGCAGTATTTT
NA	TRBV30	TRBJ1-3	NA	CAWSSWTDRGNTIYF	TGTGCCTGGAGTTCCTGGACTGACAGGGGAAACACCATATATTTT
TRBD1	TRBV5-8	TRBJ1-5	few	CASRDRAHQPQHF	TGTGCCAGCCGTGACAGGGCGCATCAGCCCCAGCATTTT
NA	TRBV27	TRBJ1-1	NA	CASSLSGGLNTEAFF	TGTGCCAGCAGTTTATCCGGGGGGTTAAACACTGAAGCTTTCTTT
NA	TRBV29-1	TRBJ2-7	NA	CSVEEYYEQYF	TGCAGCGTGGAAGAATATTACGAGCAGTACTTC
TRBD2	TRBV5-6	TRBJ2-3	NA	CASSKKRGGPDTQYF	TGTGCCAGCAGCAAGAAGCGGGGGGGGCCAGATACGCAGTATTTT
TRBD1	TRBV18	TRBJ2-5	NA	CASSPIRQGSETQYF	TGTGCCAGCTCACCAATTCGACAGGGTAGTGAGACCCAGTACTTC
TRBD2	TRBV2	TRBJ2-2	NA	CASRRTSANTGELFF	TGTGCCAGCAGACGGACTAGCGCGAACACCGGGGAGCTGTTTTTT
NA	TRBV9	TRBJ1-1	NA	CASSVDLSRGEAFF	TGTGCCAGCAGCGTAGATCTGTCCAGGGGTGAGGCTTTCTTT
NA	TRBV5-1	TRBJ1-1	NA	CASSLRGNTEAFF	TGCGCCAGCAGCTTGAGGGGGAACACTGAAGCTTTCTTT
TRBD2	TRBV15	TRBJ2-7	once	CATSRDQGTSDSYEQYF	TGTGCCACCAGCAGAGACCAGGGGACTAGTGACTCCTACGAGCAGTACTTC
NA	TRBV18	TRBJ2-5	NA	CASSPQTGQETQYF	TGTGCCAGCTCACCACAGACTGGACAAGAGACCCAGTACTTC
NA	TRBV29-1	TRBJ1-2	NA	CSVEDGGGLGANYGYTF	TGCAGCGTTGAAGATGGGGGCGGTCTAGGAGCTAACTATGGCTACACCTTC
NA	TRBV27	TRBJ2-5	NA	CASSLSGLGGLQETQYF	TGTGCCAGCAGTTTAAGTGGGCTGGGGGGACTCCAAGAGACCCAGTACTTC
TRBD1	TRBV7-6	TRBJ1-1	NA	CASSSRTGTEAFF	TGTGCCAGCAGCTCAAGGACAGGGACTGAAGCTTTCTTT
TRBD2	TRBV18	TRBJ2-1	NA	CASTPRAGAHHNEQFF	TGTGCCAGCACGCCTCGAGCGGGGGCCCATCACAATGAGCAGTTCTTC
TRBD1	TRBV11-2	TRBJ2-5	NA	CASSFRGQVRTQYF	TGTGCCAGCAGCTTTAGGGGGCAGGTTAGGACCCAGTACTTC
NA	TRBV7-9	TRBJ1-2	many	CASSPDGGNYGYTF	TGTGCCAGCAGCCCAGACGGGGGTAACTATGGCTACACCTTC